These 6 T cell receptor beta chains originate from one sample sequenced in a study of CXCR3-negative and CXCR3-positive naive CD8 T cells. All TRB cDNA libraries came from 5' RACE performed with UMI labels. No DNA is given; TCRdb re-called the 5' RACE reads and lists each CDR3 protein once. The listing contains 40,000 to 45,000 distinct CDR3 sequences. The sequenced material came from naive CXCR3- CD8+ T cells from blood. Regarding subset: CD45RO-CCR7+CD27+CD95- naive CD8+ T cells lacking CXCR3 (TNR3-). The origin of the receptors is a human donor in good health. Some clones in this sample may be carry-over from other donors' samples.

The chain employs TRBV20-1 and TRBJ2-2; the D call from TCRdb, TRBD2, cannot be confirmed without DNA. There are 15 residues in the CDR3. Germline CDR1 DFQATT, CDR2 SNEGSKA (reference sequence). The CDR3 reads CSARTSGGHTGELFF.

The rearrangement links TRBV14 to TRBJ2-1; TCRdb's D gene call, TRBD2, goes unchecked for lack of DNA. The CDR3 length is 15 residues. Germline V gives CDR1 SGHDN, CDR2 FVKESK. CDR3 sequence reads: CASSRLAGGRHEQFF.

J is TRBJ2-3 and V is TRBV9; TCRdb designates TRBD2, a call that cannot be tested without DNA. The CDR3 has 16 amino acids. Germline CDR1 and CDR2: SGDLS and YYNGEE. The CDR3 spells CASSTTDFPATDTQYF.

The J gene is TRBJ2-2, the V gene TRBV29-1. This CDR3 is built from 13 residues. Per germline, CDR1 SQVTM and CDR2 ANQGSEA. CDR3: CSVTDADTGELFF.

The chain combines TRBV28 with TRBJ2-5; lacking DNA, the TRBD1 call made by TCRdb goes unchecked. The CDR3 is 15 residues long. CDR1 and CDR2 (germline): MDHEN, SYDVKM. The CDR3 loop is CASSILPRGRETQYF. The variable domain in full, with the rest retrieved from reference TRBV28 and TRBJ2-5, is DVKVTQSSRYLVKRTGEKVFLECVQDMDHENMFWYRQDPGLGLRLIYFSYDVKMKEKGDIPEGYSVSREKKERFSLILESASTNQTSMYLCASSILPRGRETQYFGPGTRLLVL.

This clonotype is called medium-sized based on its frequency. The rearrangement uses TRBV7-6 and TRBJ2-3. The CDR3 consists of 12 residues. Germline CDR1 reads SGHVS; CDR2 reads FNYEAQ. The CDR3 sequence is CASSSLGDTQYF.